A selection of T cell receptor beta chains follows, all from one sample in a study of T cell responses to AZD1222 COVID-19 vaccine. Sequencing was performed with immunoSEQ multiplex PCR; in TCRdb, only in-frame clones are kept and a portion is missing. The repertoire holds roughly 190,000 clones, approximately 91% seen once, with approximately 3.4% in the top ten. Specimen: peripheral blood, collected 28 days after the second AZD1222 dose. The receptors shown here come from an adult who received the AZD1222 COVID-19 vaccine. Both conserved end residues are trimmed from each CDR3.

CDR3aa: ASSLESQSGAF
len: 11
v_gene: TRBV7-9
j_gene: TRBJ1-1

CDR3aa: ASSVQGAGNTGELF
len: 14
v_gene: TRBV19
j_gene: TRBJ2-2

CDR3aa: ASPDLDRVHANTGELF
len: 16
v_gene: TRBV28
j_gene: TRBJ2-2

CDR3aa: ASSKSDFMNTEAF
len: 13
v_gene: TRBV6-5
j_gene: TRBJ1-1

CDR3aa: ASKEAGGLEQY
len: 11
v_gene: TRBV10-2
j_gene: TRBJ2-7

CDR3aa: ASSYPSGGTGEQY
len: 13
v_gene: TRBV6-5
j_gene: TRBJ2-7

CDR3aa: SASIGPPRLSGNTIY
len: 15
v_gene: TRBV20-1
j_gene: TRBJ1-3

CDR3aa: ASSKGGEQGVEQY
len: 13
v_gene: TRBV6-6
j_gene: TRBJ2-7

CDR3aa: ATSDQGWEQY
len: 10
v_gene: TRBV24-1
j_gene: TRBJ2-7

CDR3aa: ASSPTAGTVKAF
len: 12
v_gene: TRBV18
j_gene: TRBJ1-1

CDR3aa: ASNTYSGSPPDTQY
len: 14
v_gene: TRBV27
j_gene: TRBJ2-3

CDR3aa: ATSDAGGGGSYNEQF
len: 15
v_gene: TRBV24-1
j_gene: TRBJ2-1

CDR3aa: ASSLRQGNTEAF
len: 12
v_gene: TRBV28
j_gene: TRBJ1-1

CDR3aa: ASSQRRDLDEQF
len: 12
v_gene: TRBV3-1/TRBV3-2
j_gene: TRBJ2-1

CDR3aa: ASRQSSPLH
len: 9
v_gene: TRBV28
j_gene: TRBJ1-6

CDR3aa: ASKEGRSTSTDTQY
len: 14
v_gene: TRBV5-1
j_gene: TRBJ2-3

CDR3aa: ARKDHSYNSPLH
len: 12
v_gene: TRBV19
j_gene: TRBJ1-6

CDR3aa: ASSRPDYEQY
len: 10
v_gene: TRBV6-5
j_gene: TRBJ2-7

CDR3aa: ASSLGPQVSYEQY
len: 13
v_gene: TRBV27
j_gene: TRBJ2-7

CDR3aa: ASSEVIGAVGLAGTYEQY
len: 18
v_gene: TRBV6-1
j_gene: TRBJ2-7

CDR3aa: ARSFIWGCGTDTQY
len: 14
v_gene: TRBV5-3
j_gene: TRBJ2-3

CDR3aa: ASSDSNNGNYGYT
len: 13
v_gene: TRBV6-4
j_gene: TRBJ1-2

CDR3aa: ASSLLGQFNSPLH
len: 13
v_gene: TRBV11-2
j_gene: TRBJ1-6

CDR3aa: SPSGILNTEAF
len: 11
v_gene: TRBV29-1
j_gene: TRBJ1-1

CDR3aa: ASSMLGQDTQY
len: 11
v_gene: TRBV19
j_gene: TRBJ2-3

CDR3aa: ASGLAGEETQY
len: 11
v_gene: TRBV10-1
j_gene: TRBJ2-5

CDR3aa: ASSDPGTNTEAF
len: 12
v_gene: TRBV10-1
j_gene: TRBJ1-1

CDR3aa: ASSYWRVGQETQY
len: 13
v_gene: TRBV6-6
j_gene: TRBJ2-5

CDR3aa: ASSLGLSSYNSPLH
len: 14
v_gene: TRBV28
j_gene: TRBJ1-6

CDR3aa: ASSRENYGYT
len: 10
v_gene: TRBV7-9
j_gene: TRBJ1-2

CDR3aa: ASSAGGTDTQY
len: 11
v_gene: TRBV6-4
j_gene: TRBJ2-3

CDR3aa: ASSLEYGYT
len: 9
v_gene: TRBV7-2
j_gene: TRBJ1-2

CDR3aa: ASSEAVSDSPLH
len: 12
v_gene: TRBV2
j_gene: TRBJ1-6

CDR3aa: ASSPGQGDNEQY
len: 12
v_gene: TRBV27
j_gene: TRBJ2-7

CDR3aa: SALGRLAGKNYEQY
len: 14
v_gene: TRBV29-1
j_gene: TRBJ2-7

CDR3aa: ASSVQGGPQY
len: 10
v_gene: TRBV6-5
j_gene: TRBJ2-7

CDR3aa: ASSLDQGGTGELF
len: 13
v_gene: TRBV7-9
j_gene: TRBJ2-2

CDR3aa: ASSISRQAPYGYT
len: 13
v_gene: TRBV19
j_gene: TRBJ1-2

CDR3aa: ASSQDLWGTGARTEAF
len: 16
v_gene: TRBV3-1/TRBV3-2
j_gene: TRBJ1-1

CDR3aa: ATSQVGSNYGYT
len: 12
v_gene: TRBV24-1
j_gene: TRBJ1-2

CDR3aa: ASSAGTGNQPQH
len: 12
v_gene: TRBV7-2
j_gene: TRBJ1-5

CDR3aa: ASSPAQGRFSEAF
len: 13
v_gene: TRBV28
j_gene: TRBJ1-1

CDR3aa: ASSPRFYEQY
len: 10
v_gene: TRBV18
j_gene: TRBJ2-7

CDR3aa: ASFETGGLDYGYT
len: 13
v_gene: TRBV19
j_gene: TRBJ1-2

CDR3aa: ASSPRARGHNEQF
len: 13
v_gene: TRBV6-5
j_gene: TRBJ2-1

CDR3aa: ASSLSRIEKREAEQF
len: 15
v_gene: TRBV28
j_gene: TRBJ2-1

CDR3aa: ASSYDPGRPGNEQF
len: 14
v_gene: TRBV7-2
j_gene: TRBJ2-1

CDR3aa: ASSLLAGGHNEQF
len: 13
v_gene: TRBV5-4
j_gene: TRBJ2-1

CDR3aa: ASSVGSGSYEQF
len: 12
v_gene: TRBV9
j_gene: TRBJ2-1

CDR3aa: ASSLFGLEGSDEQF
len: 14
v_gene: TRBV27
j_gene: TRBJ2-1

CDR3aa: ASSPGGGRGYGYT
len: 13
v_gene: TRBV18
j_gene: TRBJ1-2

CDR3aa: ASSYARGGNGYT
len: 12
v_gene: TRBV6-5
j_gene: TRBJ1-2